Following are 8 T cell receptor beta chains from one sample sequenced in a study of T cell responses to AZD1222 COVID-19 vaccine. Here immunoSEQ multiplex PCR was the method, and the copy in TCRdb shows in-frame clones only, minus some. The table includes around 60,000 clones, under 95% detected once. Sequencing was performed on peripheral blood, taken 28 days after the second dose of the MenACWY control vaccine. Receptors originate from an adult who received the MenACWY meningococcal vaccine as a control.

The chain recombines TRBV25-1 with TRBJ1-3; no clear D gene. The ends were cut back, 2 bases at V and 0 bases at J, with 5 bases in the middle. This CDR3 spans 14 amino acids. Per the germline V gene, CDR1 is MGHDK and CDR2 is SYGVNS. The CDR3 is CASSESYSGNTIYF. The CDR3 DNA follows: TGTGCCAGCAGTGAAAGTTACTCTGGAAACACCATATATTTT.

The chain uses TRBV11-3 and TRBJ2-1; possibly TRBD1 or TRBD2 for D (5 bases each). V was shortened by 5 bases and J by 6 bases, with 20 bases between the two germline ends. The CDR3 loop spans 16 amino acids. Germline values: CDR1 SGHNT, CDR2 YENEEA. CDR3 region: CASSLGAWTGPNEQFF. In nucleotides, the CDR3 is TGTGCCAGCAGCCTCGGAGCGTGGACGGGGCCCAATGAGCAGTTCTTC.

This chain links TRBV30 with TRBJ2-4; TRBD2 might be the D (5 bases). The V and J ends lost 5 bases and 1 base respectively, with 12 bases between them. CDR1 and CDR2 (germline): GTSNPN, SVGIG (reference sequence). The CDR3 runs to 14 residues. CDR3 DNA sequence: TGTGCCTGGGCGAGGGTGGTGGCCAAAAACATTCAGTACTTC. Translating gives CAWARVVAKNIQYF.

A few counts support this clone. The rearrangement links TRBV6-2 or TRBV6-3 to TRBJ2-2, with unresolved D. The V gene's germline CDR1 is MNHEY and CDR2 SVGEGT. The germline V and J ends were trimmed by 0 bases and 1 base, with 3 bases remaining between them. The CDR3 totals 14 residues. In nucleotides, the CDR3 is TGTGCCAGCAGTTACTCACGGAACACCGGGGAGCTGTTTTTT. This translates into CASSYSRNTGELFF.

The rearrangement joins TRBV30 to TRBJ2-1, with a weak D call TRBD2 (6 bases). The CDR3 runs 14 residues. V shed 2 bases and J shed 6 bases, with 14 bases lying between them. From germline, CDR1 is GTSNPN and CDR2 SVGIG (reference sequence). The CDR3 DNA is TGTGCCTGGAGTCTAGCGCCCTTGGTCAATGAGCAGTTCTTC. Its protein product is CAWSLAPLVNEQFF.

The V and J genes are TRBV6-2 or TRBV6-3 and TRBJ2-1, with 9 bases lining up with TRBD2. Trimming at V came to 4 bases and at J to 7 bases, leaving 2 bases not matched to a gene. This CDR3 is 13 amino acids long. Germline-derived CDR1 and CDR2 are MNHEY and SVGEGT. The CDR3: CASSLAGGNEQFF. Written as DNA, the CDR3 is TGTGCCAGCAGTTTGGCGGGGGGGAATGAGCAGTTCTTC.

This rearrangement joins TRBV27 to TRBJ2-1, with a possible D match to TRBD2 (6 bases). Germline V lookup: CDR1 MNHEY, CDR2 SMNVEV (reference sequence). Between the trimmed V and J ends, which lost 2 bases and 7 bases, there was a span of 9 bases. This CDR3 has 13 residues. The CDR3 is CASSLLAGNEQFF. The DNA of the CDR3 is TGTGCCAGCAGTTTACTGGCGGGGAATGAGCAGTTCTTC.

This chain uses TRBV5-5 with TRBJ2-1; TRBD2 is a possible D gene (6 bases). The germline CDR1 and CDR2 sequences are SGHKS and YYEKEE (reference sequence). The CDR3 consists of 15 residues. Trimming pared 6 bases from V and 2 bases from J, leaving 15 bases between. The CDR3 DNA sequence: TGTGCCAGCAATCGCCGGGACTCAACCTACAATGAGCAGTTCTTC. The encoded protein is CASNRRDSTYNEQFF. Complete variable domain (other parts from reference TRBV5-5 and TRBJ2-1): DAGVTQSPTHLIKTRGQQVTLRCSPISGHKSVSWYQQVLGQGPQFIFQYYEKEERGRGNFPDRFSARQFPNYSSELNVNALLLGDSALYLCASNRRDSTYNEQFFGPGTRLTVL.